This T cell receptor beta chain was obtained from a study of cytomegalovirus exposure and HLA in healthy donors (dated by TCRdb to between 2016 and 2019). Background for the entire study: An earlier analysis of some 600 of the donors reported 276 Gb of sequence data and 117 million unique TCR beta sequences obtained from about 200 million T cells. An early release that covered roughly 600 HLA-typed donors contained approximately 300 gigabases of sequencing data and tens of millions of unique TCR sequences. Of the 300 to 450 genotyped donors, 70% to 90% were placed in the genetic ancestry cluster associated with self-reported Caucasian donors. The study aimed to test whether signatures of past pathogen exposure could be identified by cataloging public T cell receptors. Using immunosequencing, the study profiled T cell repertoires from about 650 subjects and related those repertoires to cytomegalovirus serostatus. Besides the first cohort of roughly 700 subjects, a separate validation cohort made up of 95 to 150 different subjects was used. The study combined high-throughput TCR immunosequencing, statistical association of individual TCRs with disease status, and machine learning to predict cytomegalovirus infection status. A later analysis re-analyzed previously published TCR beta repertoires from 660 or so donors and added high-resolution HLA genotyping to study TCR occurrence patterns. In the later analysis, no new phenotypic data were used to find candidate immune exposures; instead, reliance was placed on TCR beta sequences and their occurrence across donors. An earlier analysis of around 540 of the donors applied high-throughput TCR beta sequencing to assess whether each TCR beta V gene segment acted as functional or pseudogenic. Donor age, sex, ethnicity and CMV serostatus were compiled together with the repertoire data. A later genetic analysis took genome-wide SNP genotypes for about three fifths of the roughly 670 donors and used that subset as a discovery cohort. Every discovery cohort repertoire had been produced on one sequencing platform. Both class I and class II loci were covered by HLA typing, at four-digit resolution. The number of donors typed differed by locus, with about 629-640 for A, B, C, DRB1 and DQB1, roughly 550 for DQA1, 600 to 610 for DPA1, and roughly 450 for DPB1. About 5 DR-DQ haplotypes were handled as single units for association and clustering, since linkage in the cohort was strong. Among approximately 370 genotyped donors of the cohort, an average of roughly 230,000 unique TCR beta nucleotide sequences was sequenced per donor, of which about 20% were non-productive.

Findings and caveats that apply to the study as a whole: A later genetic analysis reported fewer N-insertions in productive TCRs among donors in an Asian-associated ancestry cluster than the roughly 700-donor mean. At a false discovery rate of 0.05, a later analysis linked around 17,000 TCR beta sequences to specific HLA alleles. Compared with equally common non-associated chains, HLA-associated TCR beta chains in a later analysis were more clonally expanded and had lower generation probabilities. Some IMGT-functional V segments, including TRBV6-2 and TRBV6-3, could not be distinguished by the 87-base-pair reads and were therefore excluded. Correlated functional status among segregating V segments might be attributable to linkage disequilibrium, but an unknown experimental factor could not be ruled out. The earlier analysis of some 560 of the donors excluded some 16 rarely observed V segments, including chromosome 9 orphons, because counts were too low. CMV serostatus was the only immune exposure information available for the cohort. When HLA alleles, especially DR and DQ, strongly co-occurred, TCR associations were difficult to assign to individual alleles. In an earlier analysis of 587 of the donors, most TCR beta V segments were observed in productive rearrangements about 87% or about 30% of the time, broadly matching IMGT annotations. A few of the identified cytomegalovirus-associated TCR beta chains were confirmed in vitro to be specific for cytomegalovirus antigens. Presence/absence analyses assumed roughly uniform sequencing depth across donors, an assumption that may not hold. In a later analysis, most CMV-associated TCR beta chains were found to appear HLA-restricted, with HLA associations seemingly driven largely by CMV exposure. A further reported finding was that TCR beta sequences accurately predicted the HLA-A and HLA-B alleles for most subjects in the first cohort. A later analysis found that TCR association rates varied across HLA loci, with DRB1 alleles showing the most associated TCRs and HLA-C alleles the fewest. The classifier was reported to diagnose cytomegalovirus status with high specificity and sensitivity in both the original and validation cohorts. The study gave a list of some 150 TCR beta chains associated with cytomegalovirus. Only TCR beta chains were sequenced in this cohort, and the absence of alpha or paired-chain data limited detectable features. In a later analysis, several top co-occurrence clusters were reported to appear linked to parvovirus B19, influenza, CMV and Epstein-Barr virus. Most TCR sequences were seen in very few donors, while some public TCRs were found in many individuals. A cluster of highly shared sequence variants was judged likely to be a technical artifact of the sequencing pipeline. V-gene and J-gene trimming of TCR beta chains was associated with a missense DCLRE1C variant in a later genetic analysis, and the association was replicated in an independent cohort. Because some donors lacked HLA typing at each locus, the association tests relied only on the typed subset. The authors suggested that the approach could potentially be generalized to other disease states and immunological phenotypes.

This clone has more than one count but fewer than ten. What this receptor recognizes is not known. The input lacks base qualities; no much larger clone sits a single base away. The cohort comprised more than 550 healthy bone marrow donors. All cohort members were sampled while nominally healthy, although unrecorded immune exposures were likely present. The donor tested CMV seronegative, placing the donor among the 350 or so seronegative members of the cohort. A peripheral blood sample was collected from each donor, and TCR beta sequencing was performed on peripheral blood mononuclear cells. The Qiagen DNeasy Blood Extraction Kit was used to extract genomic DNA from the blood cell samples. Based on the germline V gene, the CDR1 and CDR2 sequences are MNHNS and SASEGT. The V end loses 0 bases and the J end loses 7 bases, and a stretch of 7 bases separates them. The CDR3 spans 13 residues, from the cysteine through the phenylalanine. Just the 39-base CDR3 DNA is kept, in frame starting at base 1.

Libraries were made using the immunoSEQ multiplex PCR assay. A mixture of 60 forward primers for TCR Vbeta segments and 13 reverse primers for TCR Jbeta segments was used in the multiplex PCR. A multiplex PCR assay on genomic DNA amplified the CDR3 region of rearranged TCR beta genes. On the Illumina HiSeq System, the amplified TCR beta libraries were sequenced as 87-base-pair reads. The original methods were these. A later analysis counted about 76 million unique TCR beta chains across the 700 or so repertoires, and around 12 million of these chains were shared by at least two donors. Raw reads were error-corrected and collapsed into unique sequences with a nearest-neighbor algorithm that merged closely related sequences to remove PCR and sequencing errors. To assign V, D and J gene segments, CDR3 sequences were aligned to IMGT reference sequences. Each retained sequence needed at least a six-nucleotide match to both a V gene segment and a J gene segment. Rearrangements were called productive when the CDR3 lacked stop codons and stayed in frame with V and J; all others were non-productive. Following IMGT convention, CDR3 was defined as the stretch from the second conserved V-encoded cysteine to the conserved J-encoded phenylalanine. The earlier analysis of about 610 of the donors excluded sequences that lacked an unambiguous match to a single V gene segment. An earlier analysis of almost 600 of the donors classified V segments as functional when productive rearrangements were above 56.7% and as segregating when the standard deviation between donors was above 5%. A statistical classification framework was developed to diagnose cytomegalovirus status using the catalog of TCR beta chain sequences. V and J gene assignment, in a later analysis, came from comparing TCR nucleotide sequences with IMGT/GENE-DB human TR gene sequences. The TCRdist pipeline was used in a later analysis to assign CDR3 sequences and most-parsimonious VDJ recombination scenarios. In a later analysis, each TCR beta chain was defined by its CDR3 amino acid sequence together with its V-gene family, and reads lacking a unique V-gene family were excluded. In a later analysis, nearly 600 highly shared, low-generation-probability nucleotide sequences were removed to address suspected cross-contamination and a sequencing artifact. A later analysis calculated a clonal expansion index for each public chain from normalized within-repertoire ranks of inferred template counts. In a later analysis, generation probabilities were computed with a VDJ recombination model fitted to out-of-frame rearrangements, and the resulting probabilities were checked against IGoR. Hypergeometric tests were used in a later analysis to score TCR-TCR, TCR-HLA and TCR-CMV co-occurrence, with a repertoire-size bias correction applied to the TCR pairs. In a later analysis, false discovery rates were estimated by permuting HLA or CMV assignments 20 times. In a later analysis, co-occurring TCRs were grouped using DBSCAN, and TCRdist sequence similarity was added for clustering within HLA-allele-positive subsets. Repertoires with fewer than 30,000 or more than 120,000 public chains were left out of co-occurrence clustering, as were a few repertoires with anomalous nucleotide sharing. Entries here come from immuneACCESS through TCRdb and include only in-frame sequences with V and J called. Some clones fail to appear in such tables; in the studies checked, an unresolved V gene covers under half of the shortfall, and the cause of the remainder is unknown. The V and J calls and the clone size are those of that table, but D and trimming were determined from the DNA. The sample table shows some 160,000 clones, and 70% to 80% are seen once. Approximately 0.73% of the sample is in the top ten clones.

The sequenced sample was PBMCs. The chain employs TRBV6-1 and TRBJ1-3, with TRBD1 perhaps the D gene, on 5 matching bases. The TCR was taken from a woman aged 35 to 49 in good health and CMV-seronegative. The bases are TGTGCCAGCAGTGAAGCGCAGGGCAACACCATATATTTT. It encodes CASSEAQGNTIYF.